The rows below give T cell receptor beta chains drawn from one sample of a study of cytotoxic CD8 clonotypes in ibrutinib-treated CLL. TCRdb's copy holds only in-frame clones and misses some; the assay was immunoSEQ multiplex PCR. The table records 100,000 or so clones, about 50% of them present only once. Specimen: PBMCs, collected after 24 months of ibrutinib treatment. The source of these receptors is a human donor with chronic lymphocytic leukemia. CDR3s include the opening cysteine and the closing phenylalanine or tryptophan. A D gene is named only where the DNA matches it firmly. Expanded clones are given a class, and other clones once, few, many or no size at all.

D	V	size	J	DNA	CDR3
-	TRBV28	-	TRBJ2-5	TGTGCCAGCGAGTTTAAGGGGGGGGACCCTCCAGAGACCCAGTACTTC	CASEFKGGDPPETQYF
-	TRBV27	-	TRBJ1-1	TGTGCCAGCAGTTTAATGAGGGATTACACTGAAGCTTTCTTT	CASSLMRDYTEAFF
-	TRBV30	few	TRBJ1-4	TGTGCCTGGAGTGTAGGGGAAAAACTGTTTTTT	CAWSVGEKLFF
TRBD1	TRBV9	once	TRBJ2-7	TGTGCCAGCAGCCCCCACCCGACAGGGACCTACGAGCAGTACTTC	CASSPHPTGTYEQYF
TRBD1	TRBV28	-	TRBJ2-7	TGTGCCAGCATAGGGGGACAGGGTCTGCACGAGCAGTACTTC	CASIGGQGLHEQYF
-	TRBV30	-	TRBJ1-1	TGTGCCTGGAGGGCAGGGTGGGGCACTGAAGCTTTCTTT	CAWRAGWGTEAFF
-	TRBV19	once	TRBJ1-1	TGTGCCAGTAGTACCTCCGGGACGAAGAACACTGAAGCTTTCTTT	CASSTSGTKNTEAFF
-	TRBV2	-	TRBJ1-1	TGTGCCAGCAGGGGGGGGTACGGGGCGAACACTGAAGCTTTCTTT	CASRGGYGANTEAFF
TRBD1	TRBV5-1	-	TRBJ1-2	TGCGCCAGCAGCTTGGATGCGGCAGGGGGTGATGGCTACACCTTC	CASSLDAAGGDGYTF
-	TRBV7-3	-	TRBJ2-5	TGTGCCAGCAGCTTACCGGGCCGGACCCAGTACTTC	CASSLPGRTQYF
-	TRBV6-5	medium-sized	TRBJ2-7	TGTGCCAGCAGTGAAGGGGAGTTCTACGAGCAGTACTTC	CASSEGEFYEQYF
TRBD1	TRBV5-4	-	TRBJ2-7	TGTGCCAGCAGCGTACAGGGGAGCTCCTACGAGCAGTACTTC	CASSVQGSSYEQYF
TRBD1	TRBV10-3	-	TRBJ1-2	TGTGCCATCAGTGGGGGACAGCCTTATGGCTACACCTTC	CAISGGQPYGYTF
-	TRBV6-6	few	TRBJ1-2	TGTGCCAGCAGTCAGGGACCTCTTTATGGCTACACCTTC	CASSQGPLYGYTF
TRBD1	TRBV2	many	TRBJ2-7	TGTGCCAGCAGTAACCGGGACAGGGGTGGGCAGTACTTC	CASSNRDRGGQYF
TRBD2	TRBV7-2	-	TRBJ2-1	TGTGCCAGCAGCTTACGGGTTAGGCTAGCGGGGGGGTCTGACAATGAGCAGTTCTTC	CASSLRVRLAGGSDNEQFF
-	TRBV30	-	TRBJ1-1	TGTGCCTGGAGTGTAGGCAGGAACACTGAAGCTTTCTTT	CAWSVGRNTEAFF
TRBD1	TRBV6-5	-	TRBJ2-7	TGTGCCAGCAGTTACTCTTCCAGGGGGACCTACGAGCAGTACTTC	CASSYSSRGTYEQYF
-	TRBV6-1	-	TRBJ1-4	TGTGCCCTTCGAGGAGGGACGGCGAATGAAAAACTGTTTTTT	CALRGGTANEKLFF
-	TRBV6-1	-	TRBJ1-4	TGTGCCAGCAGTGGAGGGTACAATGAAAAACTGTTTTTT	CASSGGYNEKLFF
-	TRBV7-3	-	TRBJ1-1	TGTGCCAGCAGCTCGACATCCCTAGGTACTGAAGCTTTCTTT	CASSSTSLGTEAFF
-	TRBV4-1	-	TRBJ1-4	TGCGCCAGCAGCCAAGAACGAATTGGGGGCCTTGCAACTAATGAAAAACTGTTTTTT	CASSQERIGGLATNEKLFF
-	TRBV20-1	-	TRBJ2-7	TGCAGTGCTAGGGATTCCTACGAGCAGTACTTC	CSARDSYEQYF
TRBD1	TRBV7-2	few	TRBJ1-1	TGTGCCAGCACCATAACAGGGGGATACACTGAAGCTTTCTTT	CASTITGGYTEAFF
-	TRBV5-1	-	TRBJ2-3	TGCGCCAGCAGCTTGGCTCAGCGGCTCACAGATACGCAGTATTTT	CASSLAQRLTDTQYF